This entry describes one T cell receptor (beta chain). Its target is not known. V lost 0 bases, J lost 3 bases, and 21 bases lay in between. Germline CDR1 is SEHNR and CDR2 is FQNEAQ (reference sequence). The CDR3 extends over 18 amino acids. The sample belongs to a study of cytomegalovirus exposure and HLA in healthy donors. General study points: A later analysis by the authors found several of the most significant clusters apparently linked to common viral pathogens. Immune exposure was documented only through CMV serostatus.

The PCR was carried out with 60 Vbeta primers and 13 Jbeta primers. Generated by immunoSEQ multiplex PCR, the TCRdb table keeps only in-frame clones and is missing some. The table records about 150,000 clones, about four fifths of them present only once. The TCR originated in a human donor in good health. Sequencing was carried out using PBMCs. The chain recombines TRBV7-9 with TRBJ2-7; the D gene is possibly TRBD1 (6 bases). The CDR3 DNA reads as TGTGCCAGCAGCTTAGCCGTAGGAGGTGGGCAGGGGTTCTACGAGCAGTACTTC. Protein: CASSLAVGGGQGFYEQYF. Full variable domain (outside the CDR3, taken from reference TRBV7-9 and TRBJ2-7): DTGVSQNPRHKITKRGQNVTFRCDPISEHNRLYWYRQTLGQGPEFLTYFQNEAQLEKSRLLSDRFSAERPKGSFSTLEIQRTEQGDSAMYLCASSLAVGGGQGFYEQYFGPGTRLTVT.